This TCR beta chain was recovered during a study of blood T cell repertoires in COVID-19. For the study at large: PBMCs, B-cell-depleted T cells, or T cells were the source of the cDNA or gDNA that made up the material.

The V gene lost 6 bases and the J gene lost 3 bases, with 10 bases spanning the gap. CDR1 KGHSH and CDR2 LQKENI come from the germline V gene. This CDR3 comprises 13 residues. Generated by immunoSEQ multiplex PCR, the TCRdb table keeps only in-frame clones and is missing some. The data show some 150,000 clones, 80% seen once. The sequenced material came from peripheral blood. This TCR was recovered from a woman between 45 and 65 years old with acute or convalescent COVID-19. The chain joins TRBV18 to TRBJ2-3; D might be TRBD2 (6 bases). The CDR3: CASSGGETDTQYF. The CDR3 coding sequence is TGTGCCAGCTCTGGAGGGGAAACAGATACGCAGTATTTT.